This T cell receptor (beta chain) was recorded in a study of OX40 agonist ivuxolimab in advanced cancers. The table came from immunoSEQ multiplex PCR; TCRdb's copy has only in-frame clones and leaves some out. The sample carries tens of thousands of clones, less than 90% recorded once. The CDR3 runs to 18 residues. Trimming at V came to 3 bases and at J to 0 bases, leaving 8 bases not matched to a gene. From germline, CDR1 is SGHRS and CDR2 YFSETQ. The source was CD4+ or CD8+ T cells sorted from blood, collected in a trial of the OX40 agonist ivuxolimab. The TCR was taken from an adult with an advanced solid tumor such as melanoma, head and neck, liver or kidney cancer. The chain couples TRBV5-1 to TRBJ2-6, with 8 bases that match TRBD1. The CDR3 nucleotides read TGCGCCAGCAGCTCCCAGGGGGCCCCTAGCTCTGGGGCCAACGTCCTGACTTTC. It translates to CASSSQGAPSSGANVLTF.